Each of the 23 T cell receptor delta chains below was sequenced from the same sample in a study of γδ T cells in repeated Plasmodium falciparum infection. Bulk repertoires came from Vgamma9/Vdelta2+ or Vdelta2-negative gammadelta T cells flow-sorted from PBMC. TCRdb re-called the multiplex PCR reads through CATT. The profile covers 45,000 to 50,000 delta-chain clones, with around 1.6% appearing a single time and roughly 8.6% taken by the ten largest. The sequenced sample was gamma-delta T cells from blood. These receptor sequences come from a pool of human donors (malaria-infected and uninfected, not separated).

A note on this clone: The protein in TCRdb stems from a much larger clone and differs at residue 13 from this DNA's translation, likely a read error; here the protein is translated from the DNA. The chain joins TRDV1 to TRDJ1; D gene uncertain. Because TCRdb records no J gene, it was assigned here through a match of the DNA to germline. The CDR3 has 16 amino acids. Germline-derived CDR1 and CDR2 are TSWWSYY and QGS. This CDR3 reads CALGELLPLYTDRLIF. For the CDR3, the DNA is TGTGCTCTTGGGGAACTACTCCCCCTTTACACCGATAGACTCATCTTT.

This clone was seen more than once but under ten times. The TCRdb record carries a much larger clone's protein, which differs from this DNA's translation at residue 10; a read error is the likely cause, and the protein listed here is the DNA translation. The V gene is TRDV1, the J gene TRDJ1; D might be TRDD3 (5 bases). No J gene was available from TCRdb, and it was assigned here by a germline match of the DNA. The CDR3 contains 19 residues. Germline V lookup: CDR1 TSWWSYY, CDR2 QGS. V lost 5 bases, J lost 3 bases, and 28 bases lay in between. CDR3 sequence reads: CALGPRRGGVRYSADKLIF. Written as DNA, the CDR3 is TGTGCTCTTGGGCCCCGGCGAGGGGGGGTACGCTACTCCGCCGATAAACTCATCTTT.

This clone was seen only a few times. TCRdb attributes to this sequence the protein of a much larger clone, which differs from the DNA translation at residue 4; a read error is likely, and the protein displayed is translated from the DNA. The CDR3 region is CALEEPSYLTGGCYTDKLIF. The CDR3 DNA reads as TGTGCTCTTGAGGAACCTTCTTACCTTACTGGGGGATGTTACACCGATAAACTCATCTTT. The chain has TRDV1 and TRDJ1; 10 bases map to TRDD3. The J gene is not listed in TCRdb, so it was assigned here from a DNA match to germline. The CDR3 sequence is 20 residues long. The V gene's germline CDR1 is TSWWSYY and CDR2 QGS.

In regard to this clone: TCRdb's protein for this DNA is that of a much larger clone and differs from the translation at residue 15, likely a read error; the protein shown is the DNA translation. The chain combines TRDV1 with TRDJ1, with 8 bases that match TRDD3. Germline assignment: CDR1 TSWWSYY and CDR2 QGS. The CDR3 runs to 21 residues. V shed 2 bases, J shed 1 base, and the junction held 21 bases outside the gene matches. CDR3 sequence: CALGEIRSLVLGAPSTDKLIF. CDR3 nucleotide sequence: TGTGCTCTTGGGGAAATACGATCCCTGGTACTGGGGGCTCCGTCCACCGATAAACTCATCTTT.

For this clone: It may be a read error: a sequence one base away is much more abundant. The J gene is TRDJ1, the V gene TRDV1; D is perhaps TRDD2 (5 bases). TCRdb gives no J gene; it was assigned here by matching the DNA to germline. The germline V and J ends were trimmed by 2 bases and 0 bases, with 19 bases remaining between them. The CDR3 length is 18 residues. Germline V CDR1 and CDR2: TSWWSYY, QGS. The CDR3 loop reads CALGEGRVLSGYTDKLIF. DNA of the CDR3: TGTGCTCTTGGGGAAGGGAGGGTCCTAAGCGGGTACACCGATAAACTCATCTTT.

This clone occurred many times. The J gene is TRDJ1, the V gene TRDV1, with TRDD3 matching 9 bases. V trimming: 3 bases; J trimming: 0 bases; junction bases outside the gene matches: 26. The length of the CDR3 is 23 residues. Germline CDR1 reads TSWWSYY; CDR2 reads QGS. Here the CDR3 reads CALGDPLGPKKSTGGLNTDKLIF. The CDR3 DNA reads TGTGCTCTTGGGGATCCGTTGGGTCCTAAAAAATCTACTGGGGGACTAAACACCGATAAACTCATCTTT.

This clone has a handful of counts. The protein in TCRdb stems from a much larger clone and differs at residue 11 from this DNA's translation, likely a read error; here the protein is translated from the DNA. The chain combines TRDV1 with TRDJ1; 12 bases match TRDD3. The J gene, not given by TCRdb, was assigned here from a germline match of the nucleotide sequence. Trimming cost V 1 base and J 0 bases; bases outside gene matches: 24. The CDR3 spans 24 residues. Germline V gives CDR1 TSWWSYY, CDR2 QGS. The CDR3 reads CALGERPTSLAGGYAAGYTDKLIF. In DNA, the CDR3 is TGTGCTCTTGGGGAACGACCTACCTCGCTAGCTGGGGGATACGCTGCCGGGTACACCGATAAACTCATCTTT.

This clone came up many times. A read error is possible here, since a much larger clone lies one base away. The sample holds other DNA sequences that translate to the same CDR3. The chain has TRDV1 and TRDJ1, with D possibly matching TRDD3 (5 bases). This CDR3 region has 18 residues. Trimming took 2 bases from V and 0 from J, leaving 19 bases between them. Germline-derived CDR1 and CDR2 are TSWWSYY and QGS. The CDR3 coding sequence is TGTGCTCTTGGGGAATCTTTCCGGGGAATGCCGTACACCGATAAACTCATCTTT. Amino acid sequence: CALGESFRGMPYTDKLIF.

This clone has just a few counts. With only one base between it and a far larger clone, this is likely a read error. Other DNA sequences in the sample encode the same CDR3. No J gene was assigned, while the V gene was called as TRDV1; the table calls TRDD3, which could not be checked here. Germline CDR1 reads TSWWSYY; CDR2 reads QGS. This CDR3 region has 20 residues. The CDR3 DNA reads TGTGCTCTTGGGGGGAGGGGTTCTTTCTGGGGGATTCATTACACCGATAAACTCATCTTC. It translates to CALGGRGSFWGIHYTDKLIF.

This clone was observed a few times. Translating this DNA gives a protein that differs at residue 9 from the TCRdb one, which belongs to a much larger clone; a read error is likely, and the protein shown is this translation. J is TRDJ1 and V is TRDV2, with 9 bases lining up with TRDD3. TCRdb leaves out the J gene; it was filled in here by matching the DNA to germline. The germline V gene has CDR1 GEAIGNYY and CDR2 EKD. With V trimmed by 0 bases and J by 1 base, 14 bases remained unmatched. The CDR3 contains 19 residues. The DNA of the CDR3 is TGTGCCTGTGACACCACTCCCGTACCGGGGGATACTGCCACCGATAAACTCATCTTT. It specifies CACDTTPVPGDTATDKLIF.

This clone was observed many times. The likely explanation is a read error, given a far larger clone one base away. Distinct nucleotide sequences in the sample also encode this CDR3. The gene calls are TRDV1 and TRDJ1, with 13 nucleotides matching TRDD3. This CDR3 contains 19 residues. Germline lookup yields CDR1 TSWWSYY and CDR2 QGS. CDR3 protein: CALNHKANWGIRPTDKLIF. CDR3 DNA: TGTGCCCTCAATCACAAGGCAAACTGGGGGATACGGCCCACCGATAAACTCATCTTT.

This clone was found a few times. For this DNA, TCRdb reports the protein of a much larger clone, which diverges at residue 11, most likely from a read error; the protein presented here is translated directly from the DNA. CDR3 nucleotide sequence: TGTGCTCTTGGGGAAGTCCCTACAGGACCCCCCTGGGGGTCTCCGTACACCGATAAACTCATCTTT. Translated, it gives CALGEVPTGPPWGSPYTDKLIF. The chain combines TRDV1 with TRDJ1, with 7 positions matching TRDD3. The J gene comes from matching the DNA to germline here; TCRdb lacks it. The V and J ends lost 2 bases and 0 bases, in that order; junction bases with no gene match: 24. Per germline, CDR1 TSWWSYY and CDR2 QGS. The CDR3 sequence is 22 residues long.

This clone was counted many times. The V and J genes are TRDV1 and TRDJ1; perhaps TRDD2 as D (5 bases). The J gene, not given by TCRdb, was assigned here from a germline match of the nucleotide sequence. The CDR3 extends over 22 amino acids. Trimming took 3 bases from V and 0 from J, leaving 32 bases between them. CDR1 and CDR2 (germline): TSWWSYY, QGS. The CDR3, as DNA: TGTGCTCTTGGGGACCCCCGCCCCTACTCCCTACGAGGAAGTATTCACACCGATAAACTCATCTTT. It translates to CALGDPRPYSLRGSIHTDKLIF.

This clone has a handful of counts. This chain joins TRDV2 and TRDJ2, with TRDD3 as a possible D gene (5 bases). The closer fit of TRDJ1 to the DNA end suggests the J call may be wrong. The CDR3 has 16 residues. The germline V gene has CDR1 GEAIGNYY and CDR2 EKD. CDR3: CACDIIGVGETEKLIF. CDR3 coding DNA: TGTGCCTGTGACATAATTGGGGTGGGAGAGACAGAAAAACTCATCTTT.

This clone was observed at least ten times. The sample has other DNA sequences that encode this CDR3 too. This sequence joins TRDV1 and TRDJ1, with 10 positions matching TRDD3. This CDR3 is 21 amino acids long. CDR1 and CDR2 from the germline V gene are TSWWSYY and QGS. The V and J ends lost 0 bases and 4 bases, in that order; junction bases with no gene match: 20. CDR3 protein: CALGELMVLGGGYEGNDKLIF. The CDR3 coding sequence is TGTGCTCTTGGGGAACTAATGGTCCTAGGCGGGGGATACGAGGGTAACGATAAACTCATCTTT.

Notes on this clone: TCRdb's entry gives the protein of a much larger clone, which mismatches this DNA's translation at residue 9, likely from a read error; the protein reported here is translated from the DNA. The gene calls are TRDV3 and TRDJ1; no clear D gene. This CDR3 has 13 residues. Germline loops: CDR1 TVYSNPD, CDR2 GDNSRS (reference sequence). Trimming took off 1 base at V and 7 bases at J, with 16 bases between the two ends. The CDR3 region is CAFKKASKRKLIF. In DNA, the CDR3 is TGTGCCTTTAAGAAGGCTTCAAAGCGTAAACTCATCTTT.

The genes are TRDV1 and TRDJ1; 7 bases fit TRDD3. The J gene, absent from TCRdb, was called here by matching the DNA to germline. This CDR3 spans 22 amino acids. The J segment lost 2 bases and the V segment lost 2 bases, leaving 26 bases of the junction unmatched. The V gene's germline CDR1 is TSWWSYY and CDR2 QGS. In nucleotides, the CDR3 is TGTGCTCTTGGGGAAGCTATTACCTCCCCTACTGGGGATGTATCGTGGACCGATAAACTCATCTTT. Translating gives CALGEAITSPTGDVSWTDKLIF.

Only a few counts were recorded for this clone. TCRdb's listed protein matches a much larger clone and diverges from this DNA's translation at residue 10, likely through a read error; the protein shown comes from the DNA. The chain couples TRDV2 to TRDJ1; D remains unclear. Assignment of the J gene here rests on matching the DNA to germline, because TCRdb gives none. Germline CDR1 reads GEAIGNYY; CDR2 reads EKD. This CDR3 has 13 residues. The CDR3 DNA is TGTGCCTGTGACACGTTCAACACCGATGAACTCATCTTT. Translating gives CACDTFNTDELIF.

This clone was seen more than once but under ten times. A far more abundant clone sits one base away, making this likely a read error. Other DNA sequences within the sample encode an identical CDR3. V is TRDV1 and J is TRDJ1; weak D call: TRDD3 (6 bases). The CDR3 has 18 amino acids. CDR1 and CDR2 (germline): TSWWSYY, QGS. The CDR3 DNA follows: TGTGCTCTTGGGGAATGGGGATCGGATCCCGTGTACACCGATAAGCTCATCTTT. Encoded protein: CALGEWGSDPVYTDKLIF.

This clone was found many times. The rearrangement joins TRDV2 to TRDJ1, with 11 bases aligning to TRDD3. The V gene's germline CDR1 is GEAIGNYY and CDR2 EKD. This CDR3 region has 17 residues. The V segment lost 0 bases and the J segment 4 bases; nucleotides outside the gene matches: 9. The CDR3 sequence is CACDTVSGGYAGDKLIF. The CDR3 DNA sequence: TGTGCCTGTGACACCGTCAGTGGGGGATACGCGGGCGATAAACTCATCTTT.

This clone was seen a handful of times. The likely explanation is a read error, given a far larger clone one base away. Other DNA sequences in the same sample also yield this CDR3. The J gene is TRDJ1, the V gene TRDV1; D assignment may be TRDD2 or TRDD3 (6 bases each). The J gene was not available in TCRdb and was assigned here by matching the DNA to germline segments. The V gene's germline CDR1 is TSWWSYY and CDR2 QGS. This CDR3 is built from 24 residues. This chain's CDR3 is CALGETGLPKRGGDPPINTDKLIF. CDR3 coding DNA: TGTGCCCTTGGGGAAACGGGCCTTCCCAAACGTGGAGGGGATCCACCCATAAACACCGATAAACTCATCTTT.

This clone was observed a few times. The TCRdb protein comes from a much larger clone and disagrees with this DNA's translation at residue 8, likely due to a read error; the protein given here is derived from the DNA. CDR3 sequence: CALGPSASLGLYWGIRLPGRKLIF. DNA of the CDR3: TGTGCTCTTGGGCCCTCGGCCTCCCTAGGCCTATACTGGGGGATACGGTTGCCGGGCCGTAAACTCATCTTT. This chain uses TRDV1 with TRDJ1; 13 bases fit TRDD3. CDR1 is TSWWSYY, CDR2 QGS, per germline. The V gene end was trimmed by 5 bases and the J gene end by 7 bases; junction bases not matched to a gene: 34. The CDR3 is 24 residues long.

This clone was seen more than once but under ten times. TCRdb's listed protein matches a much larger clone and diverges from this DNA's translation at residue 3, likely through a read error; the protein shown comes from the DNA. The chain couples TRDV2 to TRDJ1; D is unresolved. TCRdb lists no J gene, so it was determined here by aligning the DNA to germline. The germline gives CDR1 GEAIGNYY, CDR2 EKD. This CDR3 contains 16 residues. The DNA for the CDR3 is TGTGCCCGTGACACTTTATGGGAGGCCCACACCGATAAACTCATCTTT. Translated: CARDTLWEAHTDKLIF.